This TCR beta chain was sequenced during a study of blood T cell repertoires in COVID-19 (dated by TCRdb to 2018 to 2021). In terms of the full investigation: Samples from collaborators originated in the United States, Italy and Spain and spanned both the acute and convalescent phases of COVID-19. The material from the prospective study consisted of cDNA or gDNA derived from T cells, B-cell-depleted T cells, or PBMCs. The dataset comprised deeply sampled blood TCRbeta repertoires from subjects exposed to, actively infected with, or recovered from COVID-19. A freely available public database, intended as a resource for researchers studying the immune response to SARS-CoV-2, is where the repertoires were released. Samples were obtained from the ongoing ImmuneRACE study (first 160 participants) and from 1,000 to 1,500 subjects provided by 6 global collaborators. Nearly every sample came with metadata listing a de-identified subject ID, COVID-19 status, age in years and sex. Where HLA class I and class II types were available, the types were taken from metadata supplied by the sample provider, not from assay-based typing. Beyond this particular receptor, the publication reports: The quantity of clinical and demographic metadata differed by source and by participant and was supplied without curation.

Comments on this clone: Its target antigen remains unknown. No qualities accompany the bases; no much larger clone lies one base away.

The germline V gene sets CDR1 to SGDLS and CDR2 to YYNGEE. From its cysteine to its phenylalanine, the CDR3 spans 14 amino acids. The retained sequence is limited to the CDR3, 42 bases, with the frame set at the first base. Trimming costs V 6 bases and J 1 base, and their ends lie 10 bases apart. TCRbeta CDR3 regions were amplified from genomic DNA using the immunoSEQ Assay, a bias-controlled multiplex PCR. As for how the authors treated the data: The number of nucleated cells in each sample was estimated by amplification of reference gene primers within the assay. To quantify the absolute abundance of each unique TCRbeta CDR3 rearrangement, sequence reads were collapsed and filtered. For each sample, productive Simpson clonality was calculated as the square root of Simpson's diversity index over productive rearrangements. TCRdb holds this immuneACCESS table with in-frame rearrangements only. Some clones are missing; in checked studies, unresolved V genes explain under half, and the rest has no known cause. Clonal size and the V and J genes are those of that table, whereas D and trimming came from the DNA. Here the sample has about 300,000 clones; about 81% occur a single time. The ten largest account for roughly 1.5% of the sample.

One collaborating source in Seattle enrolled patients while the patients were actively infected and followed the patients over time throughout the course of disease. The collaborating institutions used their own protocols to collect whole blood in K2EDTA tubes. Collaborator samples were shipped for TCRbeta analysis as frozen whole blood, isolated PBMCs, or DNA extracted from either sample type. Sequenced sample: peripheral blood. The receptor chain draws on TRBV9 and TRBJ2-2; tentative D gene TRBD2, with 5 bases matching. The receptor comes from a human donor with COVID-19, enrolled during active disease. The donor label of this sample is uncertain. The CDR3 region reads CASNFEGNTGELFF. The DNA sequence is as follows: TGTGCCAGCAATTTTGAGGGGAACACCGGGGAGCTGTTTTTT.